This T cell receptor beta chain was profiled in a study of OX40 agonist ivuxolimab in advanced cancers. About the study: With a range of roughly 23 to 85, age averaged approximately 60 years, and about 82% were male.

Some clones are missing from TCRdb's copy, which holds only in-frame ones; the method was immunoSEQ multiplex PCR. The sample consists of 50,000 to 70,000 clones, around four fifths of them appearing once. This clone turned up a few times. CDR1 is SQVTM, CDR2 ANQGSEA, per germline. V lost 7 bases and J lost 0, with 7 bases in between. The CDR3 has 12 amino acids. The chain couples TRBV29-1 to TRBJ1-5; D gene uncertain. This clonotype was sampled from an adult with an advanced solid tumor such as melanoma, head and neck, liver or kidney cancer. This specimen was CD4+ or CD8+ T cells sorted from blood, taken in a trial of the OX40 agonist ivuxolimab. The CDR3 DNA reads TGCAGCGGTCAGAATAGCAATCAGCCCCAGCATTTT. The encoded protein is CSGQNSNQPQHF.